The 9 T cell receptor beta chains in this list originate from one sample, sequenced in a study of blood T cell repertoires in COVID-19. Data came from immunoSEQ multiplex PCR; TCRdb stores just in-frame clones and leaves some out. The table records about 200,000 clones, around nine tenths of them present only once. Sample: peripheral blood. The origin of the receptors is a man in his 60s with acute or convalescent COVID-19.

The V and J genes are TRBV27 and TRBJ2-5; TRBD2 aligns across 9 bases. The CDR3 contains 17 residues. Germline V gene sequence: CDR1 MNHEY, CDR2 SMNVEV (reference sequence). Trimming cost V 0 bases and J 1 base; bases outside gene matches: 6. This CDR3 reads CASSLSGGGAPQETQYF. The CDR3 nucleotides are TGTGCCAGCAGTTTATCAGGCGGGGGGGCCCCCCAAGAGACCCAGTACTTC.

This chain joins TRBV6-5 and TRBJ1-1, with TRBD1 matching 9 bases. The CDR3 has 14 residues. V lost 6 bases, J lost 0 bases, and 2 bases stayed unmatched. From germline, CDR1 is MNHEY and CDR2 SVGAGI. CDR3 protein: CASRQGALNTEAFF. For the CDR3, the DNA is TGTGCCAGCAGACAGGGGGCTTTGAACACTGAAGCTTTCTTT.

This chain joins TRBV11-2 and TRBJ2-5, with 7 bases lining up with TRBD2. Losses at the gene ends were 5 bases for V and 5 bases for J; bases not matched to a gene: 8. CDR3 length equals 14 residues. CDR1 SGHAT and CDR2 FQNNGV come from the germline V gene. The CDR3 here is CASSPAGERETQYF. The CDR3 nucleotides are TGTGCCAGCAGCCCGGCGGGGGAACGGGAGACCCAGTACTTC.

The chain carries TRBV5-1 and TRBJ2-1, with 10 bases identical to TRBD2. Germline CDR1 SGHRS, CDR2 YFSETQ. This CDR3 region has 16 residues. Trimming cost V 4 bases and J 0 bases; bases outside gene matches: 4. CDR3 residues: CASSRGTSDSYNEQFF. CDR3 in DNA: TGCGCCAGCAGCCGCGGGACTAGCGACTCCTACAATGAGCAGTTCTTC.

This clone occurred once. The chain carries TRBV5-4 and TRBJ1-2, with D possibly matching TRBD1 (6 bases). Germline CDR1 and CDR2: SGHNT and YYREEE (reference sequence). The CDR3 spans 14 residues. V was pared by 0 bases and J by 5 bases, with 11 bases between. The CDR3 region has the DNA TGTGCCAGCAGCTTGGGTTCCACAGGGTATGGCTACACCTTC. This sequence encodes CASSLGSTGYGYTF.

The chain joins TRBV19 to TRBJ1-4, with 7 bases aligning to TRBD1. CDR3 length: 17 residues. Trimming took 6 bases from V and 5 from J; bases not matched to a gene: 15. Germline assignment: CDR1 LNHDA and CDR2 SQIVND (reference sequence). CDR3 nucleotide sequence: TGTGCCAGTAGCCCCCGTTCAAGGGGACAGCTAAATGAAAAACTGTTTTTT. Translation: CASSPRSRGQLNEKLFF.

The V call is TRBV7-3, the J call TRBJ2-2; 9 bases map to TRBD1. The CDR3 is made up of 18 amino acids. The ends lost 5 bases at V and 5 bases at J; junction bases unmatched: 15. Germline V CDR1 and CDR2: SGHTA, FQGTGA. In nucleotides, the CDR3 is TGTGCCAGCAGCCCCCAGCCCCGGACAGGGGTAGGGACCGGGGAGCTGTTTTTT. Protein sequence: CASSPQPRTGVGTGELFF. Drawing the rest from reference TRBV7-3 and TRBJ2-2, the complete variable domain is GAGVSQTPSNKVTEKGKYVELRCDPISGHTALYWYRQSLGQGPEFLIYFQGTGAADDSGLPNDRFFAVRPEGSVSTLKIQRTERGDSAVYLCASSPQPRTGVGTGELFFGEGSRLTVL.

The CDR3, as DNA: TGTGCCAGCAGCGGACTACAGGGGACTGAGACCCAGTACTTC. Translating gives CASSGLQGTETQYF. J is TRBJ2-5 and V is TRBV9; weak D call: TRBD1 (7 bases). CDR1 is SGDLS and CDR2 is YYNGEE in the germline V gene. V was pared by 3 bases and J by 5 bases, with 14 bases between. The CDR3 length is 14 residues. Full variable domain (outside the CDR3, taken from reference TRBV9 and TRBJ2-5): DSGVTQTPKHLITATGQRVTLRCSPRSGDLSVYWYQQSLDQGLQFLIQYYNGEERAKGNILERFSAQQFPDLHSELNLSSLELGDSALYFCASSGLQGTETQYFGPGTRLLVL.

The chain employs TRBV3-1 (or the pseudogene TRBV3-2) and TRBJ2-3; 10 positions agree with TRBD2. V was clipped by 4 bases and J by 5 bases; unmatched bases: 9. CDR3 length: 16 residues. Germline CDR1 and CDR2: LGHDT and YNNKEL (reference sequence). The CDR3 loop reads CASSPYSGGWGDTQYF. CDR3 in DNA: TGTGCCAGCAGCCCGTATAGCGGGGGGTGGGGAGATACGCAGTATTTT.